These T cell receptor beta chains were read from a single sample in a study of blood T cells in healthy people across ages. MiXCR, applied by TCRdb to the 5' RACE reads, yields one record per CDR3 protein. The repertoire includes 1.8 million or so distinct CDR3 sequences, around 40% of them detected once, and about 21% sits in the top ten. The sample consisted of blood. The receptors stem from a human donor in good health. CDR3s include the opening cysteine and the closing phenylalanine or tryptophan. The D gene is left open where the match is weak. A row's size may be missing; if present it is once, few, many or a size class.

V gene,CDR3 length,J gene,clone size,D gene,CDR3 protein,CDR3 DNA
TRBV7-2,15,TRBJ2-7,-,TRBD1,CASSPRQGAFYEQYF,TGTGCCAGCAGCCCAAGACAGGGTGCCTTCTACGAGCAGTACTTC
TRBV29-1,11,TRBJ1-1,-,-,CSPGVLAEAFF,TGCAGCCCTGGGGTTTTGGCTGAAGCTTTCTTT
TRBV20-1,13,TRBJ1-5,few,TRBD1,CSAGDRGGQPQHF,TGCAGTGCTGGTGACAGGGGTGGTCAGCCCCAGCATTTT
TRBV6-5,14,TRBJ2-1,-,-,CASSYAGESNEQFF,TGTGCCAGCAGTTACGCAGGAGAGAGCAATGAGCAGTTCTTC
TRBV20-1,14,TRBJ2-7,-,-,CSAPGQSPPYEQYF,TGCAGTGCCCCAGGACAGTCCCCCCCTTACGAGCAGTACTTC
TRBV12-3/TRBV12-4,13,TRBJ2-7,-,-,CASSLAPVMEQYF,TGTGCCAGCAGTTTAGCTCCTGTGATGGAGCAGTACTTC
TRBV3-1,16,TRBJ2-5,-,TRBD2,CASSHPETAAGGTQYF,TGTGCCAGCAGCCACCCTGAGACCGCTGCGGGGGGGACCCAGTACTTC
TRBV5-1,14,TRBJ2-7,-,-,CASSLVPRGNEQYF,TGCGCCAGCAGCTTGGTTCCCAGAGGCAATGAGCAGTACTTC
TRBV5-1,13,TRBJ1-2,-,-,CASSLEFTVGYTF,TGCGCCAGCAGCTTGGAATTTACGGTTGGCTACACCTTC
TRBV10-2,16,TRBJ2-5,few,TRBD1,CASSLYRGRPKETQYF,TGCGCCAGCAGCCTTTACAGGGGGCGACCCAAAGAGACCCAGTACTTC
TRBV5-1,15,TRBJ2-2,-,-,CASSFQGSETGELFF,TGCGCCAGCAGCTTCCAGGGATCAGAAACCGGGGAGCTGTTTTTT
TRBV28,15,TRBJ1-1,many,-,CASSKTDSMNTEAFF,TGTGCCAGCAGCAAGACAGACTCTATGAACACTGAAGCTTTCTTT
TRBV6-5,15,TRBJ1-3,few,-,CASSYDGEGGNTIYF,TGTGCCAGCAGTTATGATGGGGAAGGTGGAAACACCATATATTTT
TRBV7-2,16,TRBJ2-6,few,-,CASSSAGASGANVLTF,TGTGCCAGCAGCTCCGCCGGGGCTTCGGGGGCCAACGTCCTGACTTTC
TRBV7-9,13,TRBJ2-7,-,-,CASSMGIPYEQYF,TGTGCCAGCAGCATGGGGATTCCCTACGAGCAGTACTTC
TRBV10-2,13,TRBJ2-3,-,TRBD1,CATKTGGPDTQYF,TGCGCCACCAAGACAGGGGGCCCCGATACGCAGTATTTT
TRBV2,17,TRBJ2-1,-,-,CASSVHLARRSYNEQFF,TGTGCCAGCAGTGTTCACCTAGCGAGGCGCTCCTACAATGAGCAGTTCTTC
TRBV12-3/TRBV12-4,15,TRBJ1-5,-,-,CASSRWGTNDQPQHF,TGTGCCAGCAGCCGGTGGGGGACCAACGATCAGCCCCAGCATTTT
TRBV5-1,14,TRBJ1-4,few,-,CASSLDVWDGKLFF,TGCGCCAGCAGCTTGGACGTGTGGGACGGGAAACTGTTTTTT
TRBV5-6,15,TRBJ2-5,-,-,CASSFYGTTKETQYF,TGTGCCAGCAGCTTCTACGGGACAACCAAAGAGACCCAGTACTTC
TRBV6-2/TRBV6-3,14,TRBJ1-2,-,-,CASSYLVGFYGYTF,TGTGCCAGTAGTTACCTCGTGGGGTTCTATGGCTACACCTTC
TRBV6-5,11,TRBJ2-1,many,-,CASSRRGEQFF,TGTGCCAGCAGCAGAAGGGGTGAGCAGTTCTTC
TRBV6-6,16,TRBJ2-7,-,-,CASSLARRMSSYEQYF,TGTGCCAGCAGCTTAGCAAGACGGATGAGCTCCTACGAGCAGTACTTC
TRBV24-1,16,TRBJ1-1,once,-,CATSGARGAGNTEAFF,TGTGCCACCAGTGGGGCGAGGGGCGCGGGAAACACTGAAGCTTTCTTT
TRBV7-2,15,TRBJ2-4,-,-,CASSLASTPSSQQYF,TGTGCCAGCAGCTTAGCCAGCACTCCCAGCAGCCAGCAGTACTTC
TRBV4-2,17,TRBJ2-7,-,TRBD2,CASSRTTSESSYNEQYF,TGTGCCAGCAGCCGAACCACTAGCGAGAGCTCCTACAATGAGCAGTACTTC
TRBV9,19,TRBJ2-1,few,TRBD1,CASSAGQGPGGGAYNEQFF,TGTGCCAGCAGCGCCGGACAGGGACCTGGTGGCGGGGCCTACAATGAGCAGTTCTTC
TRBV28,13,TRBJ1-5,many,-,CASRPGGNQPQHF,TGTGCCAGCAGACCAGGCGGGAATCAGCCCCAGCATTTT
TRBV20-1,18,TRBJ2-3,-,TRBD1,CSARLRDRGPPSTDTQYF,TGCAGTGCCCGTCTCCGGGACAGGGGGCCCCCCAGCACAGATACGCAGTATTTT
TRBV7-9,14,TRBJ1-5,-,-,CASSLSGYNQLQHF,TGTGCCAGCAGCTTGTCGGGTTACAATCAGCTCCAGCATTTT
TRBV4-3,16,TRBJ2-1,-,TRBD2,CASSQDWTSGGGEQFF,TGCGCCAGCAGCCAAGATTGGACTAGCGGGGGTGGTGAGCAGTTCTTC
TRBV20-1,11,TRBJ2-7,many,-,CSAGDFYEQYF,TGCAGTGCTGGTGACTTCTACGAGCAGTACTTC
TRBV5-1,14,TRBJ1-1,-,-,CASRTGPLNTEAFF,TGCGCCAGCAGAACTGGGCCGCTGAACACTGAAGCTTTCTTT
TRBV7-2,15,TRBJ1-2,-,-,CASSLAPTSGYGYTF,TGTGCCAGCAGCTTAGCGCCGACGTCCGGCTATGGCTACACCTTC
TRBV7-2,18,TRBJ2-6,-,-,CASSPRRADTSGANVLTF,TGTGCCAGCAGCCCCCGACGGGCGGACACATCTGGGGCCAACGTCCTGACTTTC
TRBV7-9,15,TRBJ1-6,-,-,CASSLYNLGAEPLHF,TGTGCCAGCAGCTTATATAACCTCGGGGCAGAACCCCTCCACTTT